A single sample is the source of the 9 T cell receptor beta chains below, sequenced in a study of response to subunit inactivated influenza vaccine. TCRdb independently ran MiXCR on the RT-PCR reads; one entry per CDR3 protein. The sample has about 610,000 distinct CDR3 sequences; 11% to 15% are singletons. The input for sequencing was PBMCs from blood, taken 12 days after vaccination. All receptors derive from a middle-aged man who received an inactivated influenza vaccine.

This clonotype was counted a few times. The chain has TRBV24-1 and TRBJ2-5; D ambiguous. Trimming cost V 4 bases and J 5 bases, with 7 bases left between them. The CDR3 runs 12 residues. CDR1 KGHDR and CDR2 SFDVKD come from the germline V gene. The CDR3 coding sequence is TGTGCCACCAGTGACCCGTTGGAGACCCAGTACTTC. It is translated as CATSDPLETQYF.

This clonotype was found a few times. This chain joins TRBV7-2 and TRBJ2-1; no clear D gene. The CDR3 loop spans 13 amino acids. V was clipped by 1 base and J by 5 bases, with 6 bases between them. CDR1 SGHTA and CDR2 FQGNSA come from the germline V gene. The CDR3 region is CASSLGKNNEQFF. The CDR3 region has the DNA TGTGCCAGCAGCTTAGGGAAGAACAATGAGCAGTTCTTC.

CDR3 nucleotides: TGTGCCAGCGGAGACAGATTCTCTGGGGCCAACGTCCTGACTTTC. Protein product: CASGDRFSGANVLTF. The chain uses TRBV3-1 and TRBJ2-6; possible D gene TRBD1, 5 bases. The V and J ends lost 8 bases and 0 bases respectively, with 11 bases between them. The CDR3 length is 15 residues. Germline lookup yields CDR1 LGHDT and CDR2 YNNKEL (reference sequence).

This clonotype was counted at least ten times. This chain links TRBV15 with TRBJ1-1; tentative D call: TRBD1 (5 bases). The CDR3 sequence is 17 residues long. Germline CDR1 and CDR2: LNHNV and YYDKDF (reference sequence). The V end was cut by 2 bases, the J end by 5 bases, with 21 bases between. In nucleotides, the CDR3 is TGTGCCACCAGCAGAACCCCATCAGGGTTAGAATCGACTGAAGCTTTCTTT. It is translated as CATSRTPSGLESTEAFF.

The V and J genes are TRBV27 and TRBJ2-7; D perhaps matches TRBD1 (6 bases). CDR3 length: 14 residues. The V gene's germline CDR1 is MNHEY and CDR2 SMNVEV (reference sequence). With 3 bases removed from V and 6 bases from J, the gap between germline ends came to 15 bases. CDR3 sequence (DNA): TGTGCCAGCAGTTTCTCTGGACAGCTGGGCGAGCAGTACTTC. It yields the protein CASSFSGQLGEQYF.

This clonotype has a handful of counts. The rearrangement uses TRBV4-3 and TRBJ1-1; D is perhaps TRBD1 (6 bases). The V end was cut by 0 bases, the J end by 0 bases, with 8 bases between. From germline, CDR1 is LGHNA and CDR2 YSLEER. The CDR3 totals 15 residues. CDR3 sequence: CASSQDYRVNTEAFF. The CDR3 coding sequence is TGCGCCAGCAGCCAAGACTACAGGGTGAACACTGAAGCTTTCTTT.

The table lists this clonotype with a few counts. The V gene is TRBV20-1, the J gene TRBJ1-5; a weak D match, TRBD1 (6 bases). V was shortened by 6 bases and J by 0 bases, with 9 bases between the two germline ends. Germline CDR1 is DFQATT and CDR2 is SNEGSKA (reference sequence). The CDR3 sequence is 13 residues long. In nucleotides, the CDR3 is TGCAGTGCAAGGGGGGTTAGCAATCAGCCCCAGCATTTT. This codes for CSARGVSNQPQHF.

There are a few counts of this clonotype. This chain connects TRBV20-1 to TRBJ1-4, with 10 bases fitting TRBD1. The V gene end was trimmed by 6 bases and the J gene end by 5 bases; junction bases not matched to a gene: 12. Germline V lookup: CDR1 DFQATT, CDR2 SNEGSKA (reference sequence). The CDR3 consists of 16 residues. The CDR3 nucleotides read TGCAGTGCCAGGCGACAGGGGGCCGGGGGGAATGAAAAACTGTTTTTT. Translation gives CSARRQGAGGNEKLFF.

This clonotype was picked up many times. V gene TRBV9 combines with J gene TRBJ2-3; D is ambiguous. The V and J ends lost 3 bases and 3 bases respectively, with 5 bases between them. The germline gives CDR1 SGDLS, CDR2 YYNGEE. This CDR3 region has 12 residues. The DNA for the CDR3 is TGTGCCAGCAGCGGGTATACAGATACGCAGTATTTT. Protein sequence: CASSGYTDTQYF.